Each of the 8 T cell receptor beta chains below was sequenced from the same sample in a study of T-cell reconstitution after alpha-beta-depleted transplantation in children (dated by TCRdb to the mid-2010s). Library construction relied on PCR. Data came from an Illumina HiSeq 2500. To normalize quantification of the TCRbeta repertoire, the TCR libraries were built with molecular barcoding that relied on unique molecular identifiers. TCRdb reprocessed the public reads (quality trimming at Q25 with fastp, clone calling with MiXCR) and kept in-frame beta chains. Entries are consolidated by CDR3 protein sequence, retaining the most common genes and DNA. The sample table records fewer than 150,000 distinct CDR3 sequences; roughly 23% of these occur just once. Together, the top ten hold more than 9% of the sample. Reading the label with the study, this specimen's treatment or condition is: allogeneic hematopoietic cell transplantation with graft depleted of TCRalphabeta T cells and CD19 B cells.

Sequencing used PBMCs, mostly from graft donor cells, obtained 180 days after TCRalphabeta/CD19-depleted stem cell transplant. All receptors come from a male patient between 2 and 9 years old who had a stem cell transplant for chronic granulomatous disease, so the T cells may come from the graft donor.

As DNA, the CDR3 is TGCGCCAGCAGCATCACAGGGGGCGCAGATCAGCCCCAGCATTTT. Translated: CASSITGGADQPQHF. The rearrangement uses TRBV5-1 and TRBJ1-5; 9 positions agree with TRBD1. J was trimmed by 5 bases and V by 4 bases; bases with no gene match: 7. Germline loops: CDR1 SGHRS, CDR2 YFSETQ. CDR3 size: 15 residues.

This clonotype was seen at least ten times. V and J are TRBV12-3 or TRBV12-4 and TRBJ2-1; D not certain. Trimming shortened V by 5 bases and J by 10 bases, and 21 bases separated the two germline ends. This CDR3 comprises 15 residues. CDR3 residues: CASSPHPPFRQEQFF. In DNA, the CDR3 is TGTGCCAGCAGTCCCCATCCCCCCTTTAGGCAGGAGCAGTTCTTC.

The chain combines TRBV20-1 with TRBJ1-1; tentative D call: TRBD1 (5 bases). V lost 0 bases to trimming and J lost 0 bases, with 23 bases between them. The CDR3 runs to 19 residues. Germline V gives CDR1 DFQATT, CDR2 SNEGSKA (reference sequence). The CDR3 DNA reads TGCAGTGCTAGAGATCAAGGGGAAAGAGTTATCGTCATGAACACTGAAGCTTTCTTT. It encodes CSARDQGERVIVMNTEAFF.

There are a few counts of this clonotype. V is TRBV5-6 and J is TRBJ2-3, with unresolved D. Between the trimmed V and J ends, which lost 5 bases and 4 bases, there was a span of 5 bases. Germline V gene lookup returns CDR1 SGHDT and CDR2 YYEEEE. The CDR3 covers 11 residues. The CDR3 spells CASRASDTQYF. In DNA form, the CDR3 reads TGTGCCAGCAGAGCTTCAGATACGCAGTATTTT.

This clonotype has ten or more counts. The rearrangement links TRBV4-3 to TRBJ1-3; 9 nucleotides match TRBD1. V gave up 0 bases and J gave up 7 bases; unmatched junction bases: 7. The CDR3 sequence is 16 residues long. In germline, CDR1 is LGHNA, CDR2 YSLEER. CDR3 DNA sequence: TGCGCCAGCAGCCAAGAAGCTGAACAGGGGGCGAACACCATATATTTT. Protein: CASSQEAEQGANTIYF.

This clonotype has more than one count but fewer than ten. This chain joins TRBV27 and TRBJ2-3; a possible D gene is TRBD2 (6 bases). In germline, CDR1 is MNHEY, CDR2 SMNVEV (reference sequence). The germline V and J ends were trimmed by 1 base and 10 bases, with 18 bases remaining between them. CDR3 length: 15 residues. The CDR3 protein is CASSLFTVGGGAQYF. The CDR3 region has the DNA TGTGCCAGCAGTTTATTTACGGTGGGCGGCGGGGCGCAGTATTTT.

At least ten counts were recorded for this clonotype. The genes are TRBV20-1 and TRBJ2-7; D call uncertain. The CDR3 is made up of 14 amino acids. Germline V lookup: CDR1 DFQATT, CDR2 SNEGSKA (reference sequence). The V gene lost 3 bases and the J gene lost 3 bases, with 15 bases spanning the gap. CDR3 amino acids: CSARGTPVRYEQYF. CDR3 coding DNA: TGCAGTGCTAGGGGAACACCAGTTCGCTACGAGCAGTACTTC.

At least ten counts were recorded for this clonotype. The chain couples TRBV19 to TRBJ2-3, with TRBD2 matching over 10 bases. The CDR3 is 17 amino acids. V shed 4 bases, J shed 0 bases, and the junction held 7 bases outside the gene matches. In germline, CDR1 is LNHDA, CDR2 SQIVND (reference sequence). The CDR3 loop is CASSTKASGRSTDTQYF. CDR3 in DNA: TGTGCCAGTAGTACCAAAGCTAGCGGGAGAAGCACAGATACGCAGTATTTT.